A selection of T cell receptor beta chains follows, all from one sample in a study of beta chain features in type 1 diabetes. Profiling relied on immunoSEQ multiplex PCR, and the TCRdb table lists in-frame clones only, not all of them. The sample shows more than 95,000 clones, 28% of them seen only once. The sequenced material came from central memory CD4+ T cells from blood. These receptors all stem from a woman between 18 and 30 years old with type 1 diabetes. CDR3s include the opening cysteine and the closing phenylalanine or tryptophan. The D gene is left open where the match is weak. The size entry is marked missing in some rows and otherwise reads once, few, many or a size class.

j_gene	abundance	v_gene	d_gene	CDR3nt	CDR3aa
TRBJ2-4	few	TRBV4-1	-	TGCGCCAGCAGCCAAAATCTACCATCCAAAAACATTCAGTACTTC	CASSQNLPSKNIQYF
TRBJ2-5	few	TRBV19	-	TGTGCCAGTAGTATTCGGCTGGGGCAAATAGAGACCCAGTACTTC	CASSIRLGQIETQYF
TRBJ2-2	-	TRBV7-2	TRBD2	TGTGCCAGCAGCCGTACGTCGGACAGCGGGAGAGTCGCCGGGGAGCTGTTTTTT	CASSRTSDSGRVAGELFF
TRBJ2-7	-	TRBV27	TRBD2	TGTGCCAGCAGTTCAACCGCCGGGACTAGCGTCCACGAGCAGTACTTC	CASSSTAGTSVHEQYF
TRBJ2-1	-	TRBV14	TRBD2	TGTGCCAGCAGCCCCCATAGCGGGAGTGGGGAGCAGTTCTTC	CASSPHSGSGEQFF
TRBJ1-1	-	TRBV4-1	-	TGCGCCAGCAGCCAAGATCCCCCTTTCGGTATCGGGAACACTGAAGCTTTCTTT	CASSQDPPFGIGNTEAFF
TRBJ1-3	-	TRBV9	-	TGTGCCAGCAGCGTAGCACTTCCCCCTGGAAACACCATATATTTT	CASSVALPPGNTIYF
TRBJ2-1	few	TRBV18	TRBD2	TGTGCCAGCTCAACTAGCGGGAGGGCTCCCAATGAGCAGTTCTTC	CASSTSGRAPNEQFF
TRBJ2-1	few	TRBV6-1	TRBD2	TGTGCCAGCAGTGAACTTCACCCAGCTATGAGCGGGAGTTACTACAATGAGCAGTTCTTC	CASSELHPAMSGSYYNEQFF
TRBJ1-5	-	TRBV19	TRBD1	TGTGCCAGTAGACGGACAGGGGGACATCAGCCCCAGCATTTT	CASRRTGGHQPQHF
TRBJ2-1	-	TRBV6-5	TRBD2	TGTGCCAGCAGTTCCGCACTAGCGGGGATTAATGAGCAGTTCTTC	CASSSALAGINEQFF
TRBJ1-1	-	TRBV2	TRBD1	TGTGCCAGCAGGTTTCAGGGGGTGGATACTGAAGCTTTCTTT	CASRFQGVDTEAFF
TRBJ1-4	-	TRBV7-9	-	TGTGCCAGCAGCCCCCAAGGGGGAGCTAATGAAAAACTGTTTTTT	CASSPQGGANEKLFF
TRBJ2-7	few	TRBV9	-	TGTGCCAGCAGTTCCGGGACTCCTTACGAGCAGTACTTC	CASSSGTPYEQYF
TRBJ2-1	-	TRBV5-1	TRBD2	TGCGCCAGCAGCTCCATTCCGGGACTAGCGGGGAGCTCCTACAATGAGCAGTTCTTC	CASSSIPGLAGSSYNEQFF
TRBJ1-4	-	TRBV5-1	-	TGCGCCAGCAGCTTGTCGTCAACTAATGAAAAACTGTTTTTT	CASSLSSTNEKLFF
TRBJ1-1	-	TRBV29-1	TRBD1	TGCAGCGTCCTTTGGGACAGGGATGAAGCTTTCTTT	CSVLWDRDEAFF
TRBJ2-1	-	TRBV19	TRBD2	TGTGCCAGTAGTCTAGCGGGTAGGACATCCTACAATGAGCAGTTCTTC	CASSLAGRTSYNEQFF
TRBJ2-4	few	TRBV7-9	TRBD2	TGTGCCAGCAGCTTGAGAGGGAGGGAGGGCATTCAGTACTTC	CASSLRGREGIQYF
TRBJ2-5	few	TRBV6-5	TRBD2	TGTGCCAGCAGTTACTCGGCTAGCGGGAAGGAGACCCAGTACTTC	CASSYSASGKETQYF
TRBJ2-4	-	TRBV6-1	-	TGTGCCGCCCAGGAAAAAAACATTCAGTACTTC	CAAQEKNIQYF
TRBJ2-5	few	TRBV30	-	TGTGCCTGGAGTGTTCCCCCCTACGCGCTAGCGCAAGAGACCCAGTACTTC	CAWSVPPYALAQETQYF
TRBJ2-3	few	TRBV5-5	TRBD1	TGTGCCAGCAGCCTGGGACAGGCCTCCGATACGCAGTATTTT	CASSLGQASDTQYF
TRBJ1-1	few	TRBV2	TRBD1	TGTGCCAGCAGTGCACAGGGGCCCGAGAACACTGAAGCTTTCTTT	CASSAQGPENTEAFF
TRBJ1-2	-	TRBV5-4	-	TGTGCCAGCAGCCAGCCCGGAGGGCCAAAGGGGCCTTATGGCTACACCTTC	CASSQPGGPKGPYGYTF
TRBJ2-3	few	TRBV6-5	-	TGTGCCAGCAGTAGGGGGGAGGGCCATAGTACGCAGTATTTT	CASSRGEGHSTQYF
TRBJ1-2	few	TRBV28	-	TGTGCCAGCAGTTCCTCGACAGTCCGATACACCTTC	CASSSSTVRYTF
TRBJ1-5	-	TRBV6-5	-	TGTGCCAGCAGTTATGGCAGGCCCCTCAATCAGCCCCAGCATTTT	CASSYGRPLNQPQHF
TRBJ1-3	-	TRBV19	-	TGTGCCAGTACCTATGGAGGGACTTCTGGAAACACCATATATTTT	CASTYGGTSGNTIYF
TRBJ1-4	few	TRBV12-5	-	TGTGCTAGTGGTTTGAGGACAGCTACTCTAAATGAAAAACTGTTTTTT	CASGLRTATLNEKLFF
TRBJ1-1	-	TRBV6-5	-	TGTGCCAGCAGTTATCAGGGTCGGGCTTTCTTT	CASSYQGRAFF
TRBJ2-5	-	TRBV15	-	TGTGCCACCACAAAAGGACACCCTCAAGAGACCCAGTACTTC	CATTKGHPQETQYF
TRBJ2-5	-	TRBV30	-	TGTGCCTGGAGTGGAGGGGAGACCCAGTACTTC	CAWSGGETQYF
TRBJ2-1	few	TRBV5-1	TRBD2	TGCGCCAGCAGCCCCGGACTAGCGGTCTACAATGAGCAGTTCTTC	CASSPGLAVYNEQFF
TRBJ2-3	-	TRBV28	-	TGTGCCAGCAGTTTCCCGACAGATACGCAGTATTTT	CASSFPTDTQYF
TRBJ1-1	-	TRBV14	-	TGTGCCAGCAGCCGTTCAGGGAATTCCTTCACTGAAGCTTTCTTT	CASSRSGNSFTEAFF
TRBJ1-1	-	TRBV18	-	TGTGCCAGCTCACAAGCCCAGGATATGGTCACTGAAGCTTTCTTT	CASSQAQDMVTEAFF
TRBJ1-2	few	TRBV19	-	TGTGCCAGTATGTCTCTAGGTCGAGATGGCTACACCTTC	CASMSLGRDGYTF
TRBJ1-1	few	TRBV7-2	-	TGTGCCAGCAGCTTAGGAGATAACACTGAAGCTTTCTTT	CASSLGDNTEAFF
TRBJ2-1	few	TRBV19	TRBD2	TGTGCCAGTAGTATAGGGGGACTAGCCTCCTTCCTGGGCGGTGAGCAGTTCTTC	CASSIGGLASFLGGEQFF
TRBJ2-3	few	TRBV5-4	-	TGTGCCAGCAGCCAGGGGACCTCAAGCGGCACAGATACGCAGTATTTT	CASSQGTSSGTDTQYF
TRBJ2-5	few	TRBV7-8	-	TGTGCCAGCAGCTTCGGTCCGCGGGAGACCCAGTACTTC	CASSFGPRETQYF
TRBJ1-3	-	TRBV9	-	TGTGCCAGCAGCGTAACTCCAAGCTCTGGAAACACCATATATTTT	CASSVTPSSGNTIYF
TRBJ2-1	-	TRBV30	TRBD2	TGTGCCTGGACTACTAGCGACCTCGACAATGAGCAGTTCTTC	CAWTTSDLDNEQFF
TRBJ2-7	few	TRBV23-1	TRBD1	TGCGCCAGCAGTCCCCAGACAGGGACGGGCTACGAGCAGTACTTC	CASSPQTGTGYEQYF
TRBJ2-3	-	TRBV19	-	TGTGCCAGTAGGCCACAGGGTCCCGTCACAGATACGCAGTATTTT	CASRPQGPVTDTQYF
TRBJ1-1	-	TRBV7-3	-	TGTGCCAGCAGCCCGCAGGGGAACACTGAAGCTTTCTTT	CASSPQGNTEAFF
TRBJ2-3	-	TRBV19	-	TGTGCCAGTAAGGTGGACTCTAGCACAGATACGCAGTATTTT	CASKVDSSTDTQYF
TRBJ2-2	-	TRBV2	TRBD2	TGTGCCAGCAGCAGAGATAGGACTAGCGGGATCGGGACCGGGGAGCTGTTTTTT	CASSRDRTSGIGTGELFF
TRBJ2-7	-	TRBV30	TRBD1	TGTGCCTGGAGGTCCGCCGGGACAGGTGGCGAGCAGTACTTC	CAWRSAGTGGEQYF
TRBJ1-5	few	TRBV13	TRBD1	TGTGCCAGCAGCCAGGGGGGATACACCAAGAGCAATCAGCCCCGGCATTTT	CASSQGGYTKSNQPRHF
TRBJ2-5	few	TRBV25-1	TRBD1	TGTGCCAGCAGGTCTTGGGACAGTGGGGTTCAAGAGACCCAGTACTTC	CASRSWDSGVQETQYF
TRBJ2-3	-	TRBV30	-	TGTGCCTGGAGCCGACTTACAGATACGCAGTATTTT	CAWSRLTDTQYF
TRBJ2-5	few	TRBV7-3	TRBD2	TGTGCCAGCAGCTTAGGGGTAGCGGGAAAGGGGGAGACCCAGTACTTC	CASSLGVAGKGETQYF
TRBJ2-3	few	TRBV4-2	TRBD2	TGTGCCAGCAGCCAAGAAGGCGGGAGACCGGGCACAGATACGCAGTATTTT	CASSQEGGRPGTDTQYF
TRBJ1-1	-	TRBV10-3	-	TGTGCCATCAGTGATGAGGGAAAGGGGAACACTGAAGCTTTCTTT	CAISDEGKGNTEAFF
TRBJ2-7	few	TRBV6-5	TRBD2	TGTGCCAGCAGTTACGTAGACGCGGGAGGTGCAGGCGAGCAGTACTTC	CASSYVDAGGAGEQYF
TRBJ1-3	-	TRBV28	TRBD1	TGTGCCAGCAGACCGGGACAGGGGTACACCATATATTTT	CASRPGQGYTIYF
TRBJ1-5	few	TRBV11-2	-	TGTGCCAGCAGCTTAGATCGGCGGAATCAGCCCCAGCATTTT	CASSLDRRNQPQHF
TRBJ2-7	-	TRBV5-1	-	TGCGCCAGTAGAGGGAGCGTAGGCTACGAGCAGTACTTC	CASRGSVGYEQYF